The TCR beta chain described here comes from a study of T cells in localized non-small cell lung cancer (dated by TCRdb to 2020 to 2022). As for the study more broadly: Comparing tumors with uninvolved tumor-adjacent lungs, the study looked at the T cell repertoires of approximately 240 patients with early-stage NSCLC. The cohort comprised approximately 240 treatment-naïve NSCLC patients with resected, localized lung tumors. Of the NSCLC patients, 129 were male and approximately 110 were female, and the mean age was approximately 64 years.

For this chain, trimming is 2 bases at the V end and 5 bases at the J end, and the number of junction bases without a gene match is 8. From the cysteine up to the phenylalanine, the CDR3 has a length of 16 residues. Kept here is only the CDR3 DNA, which spans 48 bases and is read in frame from base 1. CDR1 and CDR2 are read off the germline V gene as MNHEY and SVGAGI. Summary of the overall study and its limitations: Of the top 100 tumor clones, a median of approximately 60 were detected in paired uninvolved adjacent lung; 28 were also among that lung's top 100. Because of the exploratory design, TCR variables were selected using unadjusted p-values without false-discovery rate correction. Because multi-region tumor sequencing was not performed, intratumor heterogeneity could not be ruled out. Longer overall survival was associated with higher T cell density in blood, whereas shorter survival was associated with higher clonality in adjacent lung. The highest T cell clonality was observed in uninvolved tumor-adjacent lung, where clonality exceeded that of tumor, suggesting that antigenic responses were more focused in uninvolved tumor-adjacent lung.

TCR beta CDR3 regions were sequenced from DNA using the immunoSEQ Assay. In the source study's methods: T cell density was computed as TCR beta template counts normalized to usable DNA estimated by amplifying housekeeping genes. Using the preseqR package, richness was estimated by extrapolating to 120,000 templates for tissue samples and 400,000 templates for PBMC samples. Clonality was taken to be one minus Pielou's evenness. To identify tissue-enriched TCRs, differential abundance testing was run on productive amino-acid clonotypes with a minimum total count of 5 and an alpha of 0.1. The Jaccard Index and the Morisita Overlap Index were used to quantify repertoire overlap between compartments. TCR beta CDR3s were clustered by GLIPH together with public tetramer-defined viral CDR3s, and at least three viral sequences plus V-gene enrichment were required for viral motifs. Drawn from immuneACCESS, this table holds only the in-frame rearrangements with V and J called that TCRdb kept. Clones are partly lost; checked studies trace under half to an unresolved V gene and leave the rest unexplained. V and J calls and clone size are given by that table; D and trimming were obtained from the DNA. This sample comprises about 54,000 clones, under 85% of them detected only once. Clones ranked in the top ten supply 15% to 20% of the sample.

At diagnosis, tumor, uninvolved tumor-adjacent lung and peripheral blood were collected and then preserved as a mix of FFPE and fresh-frozen material. For TCR repertoire profiling, blood samples were analyzed as peripheral blood mononuclear cells. Comments on this clone: Its antigen is currently not known. There are no base qualities to consult, and no much larger clone falls within one base.

The source material was peripheral blood, sampled before any cancer treatment. The TCR originated in a female donor aged 60 or older with stage II squamous cell lung carcinoma. The sequence links TRBV6-5 to TRBJ1-4, with 7 bases matching TRBD1. The DNA sequence follows: TGTGCCAGCAGTTACACTTACAGGGGAGCGAATGAAAAACTGTTTTTT. This sequence encodes CASSYTYRGANEKLFF.